The 11 T cell receptor beta chains below all came from one sample that was sequenced in a study of cytomegalovirus exposure and HLA in healthy donors. The PCR was carried out with 60 Vbeta primers and 13 Jbeta primers. Some clones are missing from TCRdb's copy, which holds only in-frame ones; the method was immunoSEQ multiplex PCR. In all, the sample yields around 200,000 clones. The sequencing sample was made of PBMCs. These receptors were collected from a girl aged 2 to 10 in good health and CMV-seropositive.

The chain links TRBV19 to TRBJ2-5; a weak D match, TRBD2 (6 bases). The germline V gene encodes CDR1 LNHDA and CDR2 SQIVND (reference sequence). V shed 3 bases and J shed 5 bases, with 16 bases lying between them. CDR3 length: 15 residues. For the CDR3, the DNA is TGTGCCAGTAGTATTGGGACTCCCGCATGGGAGACCCAGTACTTC. This encodes CASSIGTPAWETQYF.

This chain joins TRBV4-1 and TRBJ1-3; D is perhaps TRBD1 (6 bases). Germline CDR1 is MGHRA and CDR2 is YSYEKL. The CDR3 contains 15 residues. V was trimmed by 0 bases and J by 4 bases, leaving 10 bases between them. CDR3: CASSQDQGTGNTIYF. In DNA, the CDR3 is TGCGCCAGCAGCCAAGATCAAGGGACAGGAAACACCATATATTTT.

J is TRBJ2-3 and V is TRBV7-2; D uncertain. Germline lookup yields CDR1 SGHTA and CDR2 FQGNSA. CDR3 size: 13 residues. V was trimmed by 3 bases and J by 6 bases, leaving 10 bases between them. The CDR3 DNA is TGTGCCAGCAGCTTGAATGGCTTGGATACGCAGTATTTT. Its protein is CASSLNGLDTQYF.

The rearrangement links TRBV9 to TRBJ2-5; tentatively, D is TRBD2 (6 bases). The CDR3 covers 17 residues. Germline assignment: CDR1 SGDLS and CDR2 YYNGEE. V dropped 3 bases and J dropped 0 bases, with 18 bases sitting between them. Here the CDR3 DNA reads TGTGCCAGCAGCGCCGGAAAGACTAGTCAGTACCAAGAGACCCAGTACTTC. It specifies CASSAGKTSQYQETQYF. The full variable domain, its missing parts supplied by reference TRBV9 and TRBJ2-5, is DSGVTQTPKHLITATGQRVTLRCSPRSGDLSVYWYQQSLDQGLQFLIQYYNGEERAKGNILERFSAQQFPDLHSELNLSSLELGDSALYFCASSAGKTSQYQETQYFGPGTRLLVL.

The chain couples TRBV4-1 to TRBJ1-3; D is unresolved. Germline CDR1 reads MGHRA; CDR2 reads YSYEKL. Trimming shortened V by 4 bases and J by 0 bases, and 7 bases separated the two germline ends. This CDR3 has 14 residues. CDR3 sequence (DNA): TGCGCCAGCAGCCTTATCCGCTCTGGAAACACCATATATTTT. This codes for CASSLIRSGNTIYF.

The chain combines TRBV5-1 with TRBJ2-7; tentative D call: TRBD2 (5 bases). Germline V CDR1 and CDR2: SGHRS, YFSETQ. This CDR3 comprises 15 residues. The V end lost 4 bases, the J end lost 6 bases, and 20 bases lay between the germline ends. CDR3 in amino acids: CASSDQTDAAGEQYF. CDR3 sequence (DNA): TGCGCCAGCAGCGACCAGACGGACGCCGCGGGCGAGCAGTACTTC.

The chain carries TRBV5-8 and TRBJ1-2, with unresolved D. V lost 7 bases, J lost 8 bases, and 6 bases lay in between. Germline CDR1 SGHTS, CDR2 YDEGEE. This CDR3 has 9 residues. The CDR3 nucleotides read TGTGCCAGCCCCTTAGGCTACACCTTC. This sequence encodes CASPLGYTF.

The rearrangement joins TRBV28 to TRBJ1-2; D remains unclear. Per the germline V gene, CDR1 is MDHEN and CDR2 is SYDVKM. Deletions cut 0 bases from V and 6 bases from J, with 20 bases between. This CDR3 spans 17 amino acids. The CDR3 coding sequence is TGTGCCAGCAGTTTATGGGTCGGAATGGGTGGCGGTAATGGCTACACCTTC. This translates into CASSLWVGMGGGNGYTF.

CDR3 residues: CASSSGRMGYEQYF. Here the CDR3 DNA reads TGTGCCAGTAGTTCCGGGAGAATGGGCTACGAGCAGTACTTC. This chain joins TRBV19 and TRBJ2-7; tentative D call: TRBD2 (6 bases). The CDR3 is made up of 14 amino acids. Germline V gives CDR1 LNHDA, CDR2 SQIVND (reference sequence). Trimming removed 5 bases at V and 3 bases at J, with 14 bases between.

J is TRBJ2-7 and V is TRBV9; 7 bases are shared with TRBD2. CDR1 and CDR2 from the germline V gene are SGDLS and YYNGEE. J gave up 0 bases and V 3 bases, and 6 bases lay outside the gene matches. The CDR3 totals 15 residues. In nucleotides, the CDR3 is TGTGCCAGCAGCGCTAGCGGTTCTTTCTCCTACGAGCAGTACTTC. Residues: CASSASGSFSYEQYF.

This rearrangement joins TRBV30 to TRBJ2-1, with 8 bases fitting TRBD2. Germline values: CDR1 GTSNPN, CDR2 SVGIG (reference sequence). This CDR3 contains 14 residues. V shed 5 bases, J shed 4 bases, and the junction held 7 bases outside the gene matches. The DNA for the CDR3 is TGTGCCTGGGGTGGCGGGAGGAGGTACAATGAGCAGTTCTTC. As protein: CAWGGGRRYNEQFF.